This is a list of T cell receptor beta chains from one sample in a study of shared clonotypes between healthy human individuals. The protocol was immunoSEQ multiplex PCR, while the TCRdb copy is restricted to in-frame clones and leaves out a portion. The table records about 2.1 million clones, more than 85% of them present only once. Sequenced material: naive CD8+ T cells from PBMCs. These receptors were taken from a man aged 18 to 30 in good health. Some clones in this sample may be carry-over from other donors' samples. Each CDR3 is given with its conserved first and last residue. D genes are given only for firm matches. The listing skips clone size in some rows; elsewhere it reads once, few, many or a size class.

clone_size d_call j_call v_call cdr3_aa cdr3_nt
once NA TRBJ1-1 TRBV5-4 CASSLARTTEAFF TGTGCCAGCAGCTTGGCGAGGACCACTGAAGCTTTCTTT
NA TRBD2 TRBJ2-7 TRBV27 CASSVRGGRNEQYF TGTGCCAGCAGTGTCCGGGGCGGGAGGAACGAGCAGTACTTC
NA TRBD2 TRBJ2-5 TRBV9 CASSPGLAGTEGGETQYF TGTGCCAGCAGCCCGGGACTAGCGGGTACCGAGGGGGGCGAGACCCAGTACTTC
NA NA TRBJ1-1 TRBV6-1 CASSEKGVGTEAFF TGTGCCAGCAGTGAAAAGGGCGTAGGAACTGAAGCTTTCTTT
NA NA TRBJ2-7 TRBV15 CATSPPLGGAEQYF TGTGCCACCAGCCCACCCCTGGGGGGTGCCGAGCAGTACTTC
NA NA TRBJ2-1 TRBV5-8 CASSLSEDEQFF TGTGCCAGCAGCTTGTCAGAGGATGAGCAGTTCTTC
NA TRBD2 TRBJ2-7 TRBV11-2 CASSFFPSGYSYEQYF TGTGCCAGCAGCTTTTTCCCTAGCGGGTACTCCTACGAGCAGTACTTC
NA NA TRBJ2-2 TRBV19 CASRETGELFF TGTGCCAGCCGGGAGACCGGGGAGCTGTTTTTT
few NA TRBJ1-1 TRBV4-1 CASSPWGGMNTEAFF TGCGCCAGCAGCCCATGGGGGGGAATGAACACTGAAGCTTTCTTT
NA TRBD1 TRBJ2-1 TRBV27 CASSLSQGVYNEQFF TGTGCCAGCAGTTTATCACAGGGGGTCTACAATGAGCAGTTCTTC
NA NA TRBJ2-1 TRBV27 CASSFAGGEYPNEQFF TGTGCCAGCAGTTTCGCCGGAGGGGAATATCCCAATGAGCAGTTCTTC
NA NA TRBJ2-2 TRBV7-9 CASSLAVSLGPGELFF TGTGCCAGCAGCTTAGCTGTTTCCCTAGGTCCCGGGGAGCTGTTTTTT
NA NA TRBJ2-7 TRBV6-1 CASSELAFRGYEQYF TGTGCCAGCAGTGAACTCGCTTTCAGGGGCTACGAGCAGTACTTC
NA TRBD2 TRBJ2-1 TRBV27 CASSFGTSGGNEQFF TGTGCCAGCAGTTTCGGGACTAGCGGAGGTAATGAGCAGTTCTTC
NA NA TRBJ2-7 TRBV28 CASSLGGNPYEQYF TGTGCCAGCAGTTTAGGGGGCAACCCCTACGAGCAGTACTTC
NA NA TRBJ1-2 TRBV30 CAWGYRTFNYGYTF TGTGCCTGGGGGTACCGGACCTTTAACTATGGCTACACCTTC
NA NA TRBJ1-1 TRBV9 CASSVTPDSLLPTEAFF TGTGCCAGCAGCGTTACCCCGGACAGCTTACTACCCACTGAAGCTTTCTTT
NA NA TRBJ2-1 TRBV11-3 CASSLGGPYNEQFF TGTGCCAGCAGCTTAGGGGGACCGTACAATGAGCAGTTCTTC
NA TRBD2 TRBJ2-7 TRBV27 CASSPSSGEAPYEQYF TGTGCCAGCAGTCCCTCGAGCGGGGAGGCCCCCTACGAGCAGTACTTC
NA NA TRBJ2-7 TRBV7-2 CASSSAAASYEQYF TGTGCCAGCAGCTCAGCGGCAGCGTCCTACGAGCAGTACTTC
NA TRBD1 TRBJ1-1 TRBV2 CASSLTGGMNTEAFF TGTGCCAGCAGTCTGACAGGGGGCATGAACACTGAAGCTTTCTTT
NA NA TRBJ2-2 TRBV7-9 CASSLGLAGELFF TGTGCCAGCAGCCTCGGCTTGGCCGGGGAGCTGTTTTTT
NA NA TRBJ1-2 TRBV28 CASSPLRSVRGYTF TGTGCCAGCAGTCCCCTTCGTAGTGTACGGGGCTACACCTTC
NA NA TRBJ1-1 TRBV9 CASSPTGVTEAFF TGTGCCAGCAGCCCAACGGGGGTCACTGAAGCTTTCTTT
NA NA TRBJ2-6 TRBV2 CASSLHKILTGANVLTF TGTGCCAGCAGTTTACATAAAATCCTGACTGGGGCCAACGTCCTGACTTTC
NA NA TRBJ2-5 TRBV4-1 CASSQGGYGSQETQYF TGCGCCAGCAGCCAAGGGGGATACGGGAGCCAAGAGACCCAGTACTTC
NA NA TRBJ2-1 TRBV27 CASRGDRTGRWGANEQFF TGTGCCAGCAGAGGGGACAGAACCGGCCGTTGGGGGGCCAATGAGCAGTTCTTC
NA TRBD2 TRBJ2-3 TRBV11-2 CASSFPAGGLDTQYF TGTGCCAGCAGCTTCCCAGCGGGAGGGTTAGATACGCAGTATTTT
NA TRBD1 TRBJ2-5 TRBV4-2 CASSPADRVGETQYF TGTGCCAGCAGCCCCGCGGACAGGGTTGGAGAGACCCAGTACTTC
NA NA TRBJ2-5 TRBV7-9 CASSPAEGHQETQYF TGTGCCAGCAGCCCCGCGGAGGGACACCAAGAGACCCAGTACTTC
few TRBD1 TRBJ1-1 TRBV5-1 CASSEDREAFF TGCGCCAGCAGCGAGGACAGGGAGGCTTTCTTT
NA TRBD2 TRBJ2-5 TRBV28 CASRLLAVGETQYF TGTGCCAGCAGACTACTAGCGGTCGGAGAGACCCAGTACTTC
NA NA TRBJ2-1 TRBV7-7 CASSGRTGTRYNEQFF TGTGCCAGCAGCGGTCGAACCGGGACTCGATACAATGAGCAGTTCTTC
NA NA TRBJ2-6 TRBV9 CASRGTWTSGANVLTF TGTGCCAGCCGCGGGACATGGACCTCTGGGGCCAACGTCCTGACTTTC
NA NA TRBJ2-7 TRBV7-6 CASSLGHGYSYEQYF TGTGCCAGCAGCTTAGGTCACGGATACTCCTACGAGCAGTACTTC
NA NA TRBJ2-7 TRBV7-9 CASSLKVGTYEQYF TGTGCCAGCAGCTTAAAAGTTGGGACCTACGAGCAGTACTTC
NA TRBD2 TRBJ2-1 TRBV7-3 CASSLTRTSGYNEQFF TGTGCCAGCAGCTTAACTCGTACTAGCGGCTACAATGAGCAGTTCTTC
NA NA TRBJ2-7 TRBV27 CASRRSSYEQYF TGTGCCAGCAGACGGAGCTCCTACGAGCAGTACTTC
NA NA TRBJ2-1 TRBV13 CASSTTHGTGNEQFF TGTGCCAGCAGCACCACACACGGGACTGGCAATGAGCAGTTCTTC
NA NA TRBJ2-7 TRBV11-3 CASSSRADSYEQYF TGTGCCAGCAGCTCAAGGGCAGACTCCTACGAGCAGTACTTC
once NA TRBJ2-1 TRBV7-9 CASSLVAETWFF TGTGCCAGCAGCTTAGTTGCGGAGACATGGTTCTTC
NA NA TRBJ1-1 TRBV7-8 CASSPTLNTEAFF TGTGCCAGCAGCCCGACACTAAACACTGAAGCTTTCTTT